The next 5 T cell receptor beta chains were all read from a single sample in a study of blood T cell repertoires in COVID-19. Produced via immunoSEQ multiplex PCR; TCRdb's table is partial and in-frame only. The sample lists some 170,000 clones, roughly 89% occurring once. The source material was peripheral blood. These receptors were collected from a woman aged 50 to 60 with acute or convalescent COVID-19.

The chain has TRBV7-2 and TRBJ2-7; D perhaps matches TRBD2 (6 bases). CDR1 and CDR2 (germline): SGHTA, FQGNSA. The V end was cut by 6 bases, the J end by 3 bases, with 18 bases between. The CDR3 is 15 residues long. CDR3 nucleotides: TGTGCCAGCAGTTCAAACCCGGGAGTCAACTACGAGCAGTACTTC. Translated, it gives CASSSNPGVNYEQYF.

This clone was counted once. The chain joins TRBV5-8 to TRBJ1-1; a possible D gene is TRBD1 (6 bases). The CDR3 loop spans 13 amino acids. The germline V and J ends were trimmed by 7 bases and 5 bases, with 15 bases remaining between them. CDR1 is SGHTS, CDR2 YDEGEE, per germline. The CDR3 nucleotides read TGTGCCAGCGGGGGGGGGCGCAGGACTGAAGCTTTCTTT. As protein: CASGGGRRTEAFF.

This clone was seen just once. This chain uses TRBV24-1 with TRBJ2-3; D unresolved. V shed 6 bases and J shed 1 base, with 4 bases lying between them. Per germline, CDR1 KGHDR and CDR2 SFDVKD. The CDR3 is made up of 12 amino acids. The CDR3 protein is CATSRGTDTQYF. The CDR3 bases are TGTGCCACCAGTCGGGGCACAGATACGCAGTATTTT.

The chain has TRBV4-3 and TRBJ2-2, with 9 bases matching TRBD2. The CDR3 has 18 residues. In germline, CDR1 is LGHNA, CDR2 YSLEER. The ends lost 1 base at V and 7 bases at J; junction bases unmatched: 13. The CDR3 sequence is CASSQVQTSGSEVGELFF. DNA of the CDR3: TGCGCCAGCAGCCAAGTCCAAACTAGCGGGTCCGAGGTCGGGGAGCTGTTTTTT.

DNA of the CDR3: TGTGCCAGCAGCCTGAAGGAGGCACACACCGGGGAGCTGTTTTTT. Its translation: CASSLKEAHTGELFF. The chain combines TRBV27 with TRBJ2-2, with D possibly TRBD2 on 5 matching bases. The germline gives CDR1 MNHEY, CDR2 SMNVEV (reference sequence). The CDR3 consists of 15 residues. Trimming pared 6 bases from V and 3 bases from J, leaving 14 bases between.